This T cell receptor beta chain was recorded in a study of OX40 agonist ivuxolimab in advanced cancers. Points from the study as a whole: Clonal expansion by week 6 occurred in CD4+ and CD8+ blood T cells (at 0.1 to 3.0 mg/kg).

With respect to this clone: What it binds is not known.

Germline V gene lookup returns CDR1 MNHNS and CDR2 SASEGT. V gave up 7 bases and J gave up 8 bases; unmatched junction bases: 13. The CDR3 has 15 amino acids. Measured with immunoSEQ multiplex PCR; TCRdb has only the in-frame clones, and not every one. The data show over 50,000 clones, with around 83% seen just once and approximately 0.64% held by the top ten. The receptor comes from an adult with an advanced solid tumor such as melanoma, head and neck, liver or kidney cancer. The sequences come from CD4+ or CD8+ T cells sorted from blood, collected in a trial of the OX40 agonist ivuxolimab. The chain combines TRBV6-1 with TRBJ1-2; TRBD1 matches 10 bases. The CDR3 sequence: CASTQTGTGEGGYTF. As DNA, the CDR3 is TGTGCCAGCACACAAACCGGGACAGGGGAAGGAGGCTACACCTTC.